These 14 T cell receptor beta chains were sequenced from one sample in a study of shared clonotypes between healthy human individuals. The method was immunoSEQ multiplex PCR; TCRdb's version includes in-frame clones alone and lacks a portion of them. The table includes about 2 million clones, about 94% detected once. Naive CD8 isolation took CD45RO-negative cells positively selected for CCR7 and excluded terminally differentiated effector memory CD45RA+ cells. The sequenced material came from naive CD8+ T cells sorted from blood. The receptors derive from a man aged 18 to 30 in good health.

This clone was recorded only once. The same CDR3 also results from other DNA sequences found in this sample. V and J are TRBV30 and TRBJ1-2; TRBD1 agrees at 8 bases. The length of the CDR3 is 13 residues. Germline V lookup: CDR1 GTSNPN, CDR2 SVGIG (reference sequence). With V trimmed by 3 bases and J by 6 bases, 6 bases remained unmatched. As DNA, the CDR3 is TGTGCCTGGAGCCAGGGGACAGGCGATGGCTACACCTTC. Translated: CAWSQGTGDGYTF.

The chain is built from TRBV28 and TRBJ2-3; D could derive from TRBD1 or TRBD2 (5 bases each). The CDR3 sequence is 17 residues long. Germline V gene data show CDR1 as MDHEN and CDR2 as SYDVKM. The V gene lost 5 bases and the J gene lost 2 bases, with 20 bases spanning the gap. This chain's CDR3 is CASSPPWGTQNTDTQYF. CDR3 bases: TGTGCCAGCAGTCCCCCCTGGGGGACCCAAAACACAGATACGCAGTATTTT.

The CDR3 loop is CASRAGMNTEAFF. CDR3 bases: TGTGCCAGTAGAGCAGGCATGAACACTGAAGCTTTCTTT. The chain couples TRBV19 to TRBJ1-1; D is unresolved. There are 13 residues in the CDR3. The V end was cut by 6 bases, the J end by 0 bases, with 8 bases between. Germline CDR1 LNHDA, CDR2 SQIVND (reference sequence).

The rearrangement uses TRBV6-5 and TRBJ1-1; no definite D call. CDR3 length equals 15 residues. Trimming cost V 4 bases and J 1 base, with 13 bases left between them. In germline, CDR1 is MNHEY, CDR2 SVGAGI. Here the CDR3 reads CASSSRVTGNTEAFF. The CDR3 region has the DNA TGTGCCAGCAGTTCCCGGGTCACCGGGAACACTGAAGCTTTCTTT.

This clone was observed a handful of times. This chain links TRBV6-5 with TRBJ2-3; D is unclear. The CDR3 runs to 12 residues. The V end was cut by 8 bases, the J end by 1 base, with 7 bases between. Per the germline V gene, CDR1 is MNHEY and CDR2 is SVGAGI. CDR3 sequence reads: CASGRGTDTQYF. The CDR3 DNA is TGTGCCAGCGGACGAGGCACAGATACGCAGTATTTT.

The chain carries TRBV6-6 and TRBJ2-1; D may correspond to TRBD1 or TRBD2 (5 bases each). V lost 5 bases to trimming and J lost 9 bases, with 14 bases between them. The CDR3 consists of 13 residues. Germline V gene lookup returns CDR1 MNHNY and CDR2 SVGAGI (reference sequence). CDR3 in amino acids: CASSSRDVGEQFF. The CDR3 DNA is TGTGCCAGCAGTAGTAGGGACGTCGGTGAGCAGTTCTTC.

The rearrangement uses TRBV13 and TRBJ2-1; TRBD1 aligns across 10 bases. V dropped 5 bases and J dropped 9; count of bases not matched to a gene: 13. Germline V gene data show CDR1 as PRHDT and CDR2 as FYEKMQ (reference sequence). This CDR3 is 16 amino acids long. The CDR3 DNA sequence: TGTGCCAGCAGCATAACCGGGACAGGGGTTTTTGGTGAGCAGTTCTTC. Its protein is CASSITGTGVFGEQFF.

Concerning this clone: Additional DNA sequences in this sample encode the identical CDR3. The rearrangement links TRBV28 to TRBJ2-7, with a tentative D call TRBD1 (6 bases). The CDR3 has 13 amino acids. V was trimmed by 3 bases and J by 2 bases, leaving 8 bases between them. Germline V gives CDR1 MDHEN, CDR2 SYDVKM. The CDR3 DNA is TGTGCCAGCAGTTTGCAGGGGCCCTACGAGCAGTACTTC. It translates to CASSLQGPYEQYF.

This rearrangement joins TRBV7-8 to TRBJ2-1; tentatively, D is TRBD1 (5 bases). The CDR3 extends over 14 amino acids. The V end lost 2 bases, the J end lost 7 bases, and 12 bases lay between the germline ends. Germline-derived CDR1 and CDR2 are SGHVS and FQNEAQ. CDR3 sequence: CASSLQGSWNEQFF. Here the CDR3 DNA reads TGTGCCAGCAGCTTACAGGGATCATGGAATGAGCAGTTCTTC.

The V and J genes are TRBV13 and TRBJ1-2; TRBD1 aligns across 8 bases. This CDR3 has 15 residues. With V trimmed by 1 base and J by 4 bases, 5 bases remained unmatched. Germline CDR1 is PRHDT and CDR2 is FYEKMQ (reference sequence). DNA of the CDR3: TGTGCCAGCAGCTTAGACAGGGGGTTCCTCTATGGCTACACCTTC. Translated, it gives CASSLDRGFLYGYTF.

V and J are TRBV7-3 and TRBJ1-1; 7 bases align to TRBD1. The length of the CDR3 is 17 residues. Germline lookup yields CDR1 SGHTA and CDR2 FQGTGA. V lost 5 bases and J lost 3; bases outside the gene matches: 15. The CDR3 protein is CASSPFPGTEGDTEAFF. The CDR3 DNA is TGTGCCAGCAGCCCGTTTCCCGGGACAGAGGGGGACACTGAAGCTTTCTTT.

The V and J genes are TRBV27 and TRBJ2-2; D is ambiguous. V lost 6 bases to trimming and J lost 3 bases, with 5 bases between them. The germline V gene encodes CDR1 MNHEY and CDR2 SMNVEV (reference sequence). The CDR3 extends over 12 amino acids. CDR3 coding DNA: TGTGCCAGCAGCCAGGACACCGGGGAGCTGTTTTTT. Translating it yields CASSQDTGELFF.

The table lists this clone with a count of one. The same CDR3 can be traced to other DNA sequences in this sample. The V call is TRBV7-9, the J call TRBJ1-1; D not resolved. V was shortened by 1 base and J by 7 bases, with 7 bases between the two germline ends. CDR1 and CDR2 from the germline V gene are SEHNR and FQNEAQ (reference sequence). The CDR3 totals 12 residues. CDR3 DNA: TGTGCCAGCAGCTTAGGAGGAGGTGAAGCTTTCTTT. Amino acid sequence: CASSLGGGEAFF. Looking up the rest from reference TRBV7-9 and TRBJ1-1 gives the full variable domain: DTGVSQNPRHKITKRGQNVTFRCDPISEHNRLYWYRQTLGQGPEFLTYFQNEAQLEKSRLLSDRFSAERPKGSFSTLEIQRTEQGDSAMYLCASSLGGGEAFFGQGTRLTVV.

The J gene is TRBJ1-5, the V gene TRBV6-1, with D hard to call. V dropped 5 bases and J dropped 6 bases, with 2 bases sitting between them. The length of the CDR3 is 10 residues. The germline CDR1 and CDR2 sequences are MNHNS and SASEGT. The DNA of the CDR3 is TGTGCCAGCAGTTTTCAGCCCCAGCATTTT. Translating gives CASSFQPQHF.